This TCR beta chain was recorded in a study of control samples from healthy donors and cancer patients. Germline V gene data show CDR1 as MNHEY and CDR2 as SVGAGI. V lost 2 bases, J lost 7 bases, and 9 bases lay in between. The CDR3 is made up of 14 amino acids. This table comes from immunoSEQ multiplex PCR, and its TCRdb copy is limited to in-frame clones, with some not included. The sample has about 120,000 clones; 85% to 90% are singletons. This clone has only one observation. Material: blood. The chain recombines TRBV6-5 with TRBJ1-6; no definite D call. The sequence came from a woman in her 70s in good health. CDR3 coding DNA: TGTGCCAGCAGTTACGAAGGGAGAAATTCACCCCTCCACTTT. Its translation: CASSYEGRNSPLHF.